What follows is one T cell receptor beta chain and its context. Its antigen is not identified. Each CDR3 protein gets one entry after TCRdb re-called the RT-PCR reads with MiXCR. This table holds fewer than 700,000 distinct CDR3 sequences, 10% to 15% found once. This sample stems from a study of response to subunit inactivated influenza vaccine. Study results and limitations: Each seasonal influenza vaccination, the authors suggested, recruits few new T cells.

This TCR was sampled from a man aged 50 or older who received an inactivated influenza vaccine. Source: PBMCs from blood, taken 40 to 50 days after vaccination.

CDR3 region: CASSRPGQGNEQFF. The DNA for the CDR3 is TGCGCCAGCAGCAGACCGGGACAGGGTAATGAGCAGTTCTTC. The V gene is TRBV5-1, the J gene TRBJ2-1; TRBD1 matches 9 bases. In germline, CDR1 is SGHRS, CDR2 YFSETQ. V dropped 4 bases and J dropped 7; count of bases not matched to a gene: 6. The CDR3 extends over 14 amino acids.